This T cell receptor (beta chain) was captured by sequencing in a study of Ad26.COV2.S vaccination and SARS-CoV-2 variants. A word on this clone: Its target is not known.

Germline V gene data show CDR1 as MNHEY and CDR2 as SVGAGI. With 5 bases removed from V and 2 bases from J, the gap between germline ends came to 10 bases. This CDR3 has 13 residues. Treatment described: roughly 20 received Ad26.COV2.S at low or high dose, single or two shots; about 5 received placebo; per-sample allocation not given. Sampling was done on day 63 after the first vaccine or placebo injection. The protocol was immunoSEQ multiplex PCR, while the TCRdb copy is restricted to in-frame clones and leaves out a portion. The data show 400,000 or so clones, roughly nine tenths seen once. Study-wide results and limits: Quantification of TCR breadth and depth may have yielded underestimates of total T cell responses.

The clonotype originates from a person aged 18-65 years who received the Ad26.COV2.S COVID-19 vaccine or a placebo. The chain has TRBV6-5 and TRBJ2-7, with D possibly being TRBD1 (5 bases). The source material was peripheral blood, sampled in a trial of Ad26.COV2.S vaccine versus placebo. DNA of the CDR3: TGTGCCAGCAGTAAGAGACAGACCTACGAGCAGTACTTC. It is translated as CASSKRQTYEQYF.